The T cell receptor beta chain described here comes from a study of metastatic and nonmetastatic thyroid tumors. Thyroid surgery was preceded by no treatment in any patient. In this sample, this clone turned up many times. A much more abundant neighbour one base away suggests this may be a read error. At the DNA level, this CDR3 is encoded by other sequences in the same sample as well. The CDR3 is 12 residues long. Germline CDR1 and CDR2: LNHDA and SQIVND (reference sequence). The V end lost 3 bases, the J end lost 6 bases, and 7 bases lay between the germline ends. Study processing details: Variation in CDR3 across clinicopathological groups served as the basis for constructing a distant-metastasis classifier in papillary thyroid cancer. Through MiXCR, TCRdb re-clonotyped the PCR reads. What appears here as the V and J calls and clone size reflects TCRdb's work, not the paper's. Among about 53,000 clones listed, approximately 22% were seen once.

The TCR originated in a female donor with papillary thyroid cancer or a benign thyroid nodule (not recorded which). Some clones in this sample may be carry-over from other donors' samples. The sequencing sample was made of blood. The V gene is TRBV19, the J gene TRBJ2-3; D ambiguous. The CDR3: CASSISADTQYF. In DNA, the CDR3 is TGTGCCAGTAGTATCTCCGCGGATACGCAGTATTTT.